This note documents a single T cell receptor beta chain sequence. This entry comes from a study of blood T cell repertoires in COVID-19. Study as a whole: COVID-19 samples from acute and convalescent phases originated in the United States, Italy and Spain. T cells, B-cell-depleted T cells, or PBMCs provided the cDNA or gDNA that served as material.

Authors' analysis steps: Nucleated cell counts were estimated from reference gene primer amplification. TCRdb's copy holds only in-frame clones and misses some; the assay was immunoSEQ multiplex PCR. Clone size and V and J calls were adopted from that table, with D and trimming inferred from the DNA. The sample includes about 200,000 clones, almost 90% of them seen just once. The CDR3 runs to 12 residues. The V gene's germline CDR1 is SGHTA and CDR2 FQGNSA. With 1 base removed from V and 10 bases from J, the gap between germline ends came to 10 bases. The V gene is TRBV7-2, the J gene TRBJ1-1; D gene uncertain. The specimen sequenced was peripheral blood. This clonotype was sampled from a man between 18 and 35 years old with active or convalescent COVID-19. As DNA, the CDR3 is TGTGCCAGCAGCTTAGGATCACAGAGAGCTTTCTTT. This encodes CASSLGSQRAFF.